The 14 T cell receptor beta chains in this list originate from one sample, sequenced in a study of a mutant IDH1 vaccine in newly diagnosed glioma. Time point denoted: week 47, end of study. Every vaccine dose comprised 300 ug of mutant IDH1 20-mer peptide plus topical imiquimod. The data were produced by immunoSEQ multiplex PCR, yet TCRdb's version contains in-frame clones alone and is incomplete. The data hold roughly 43,000 clones, with approximately 82% observed a single time. These receptors' antigens are unknown. The sample was PBMCs, taken from a glioma patient whose treatment included an IDH1 peptide vaccine. The receptors come from a young man with glioma. Some clones in this sample may be carry-over from other donors' samples.

V gene TRBV19 combines with J gene TRBJ2-7; D perhaps matches TRBD1 (5 bases). Per the germline V gene, CDR1 is LNHDA and CDR2 is SQIVND (reference sequence). This CDR3 comprises 15 residues. V was clipped by 5 bases and J by 0 bases, with 14 bases between them. The CDR3, as DNA: TGTGCCAGTAGTCTCAGGGATTTAGCCTCCTACGAGCAGTACTTC. It is translated as CASSLRDLASYEQYF.

The chain joins TRBV5-1 to TRBJ1-1; D ambiguous. The V and J ends lost 0 bases and 8 bases respectively, with 14 bases between them. CDR1 and CDR2 from the germline V gene are SGHRS and YFSETQ. This CDR3 has 14 residues. The CDR3 DNA follows: TGCGCCAGCAGCTTGGGGGAGGGTGGTCTCGAAGCTTTCTTT. This gives the protein CASSLGEGGLEAFF.

This rearrangement joins TRBV6-6 to TRBJ1-1, with TRBD1 as a possible D gene (5 bases). Trimming took off 2 bases at V and 2 bases at J, with 9 bases between the two ends. The CDR3 extends over 14 amino acids. Germline CDR1 MNHNY, CDR2 SVGAGI (reference sequence). CDR3 sequence (DNA): TGTGCCAGCAGTTACCCGACAGACAACACTGAAGCTTTCTTT. Translation gives CASSYPTDNTEAFF.

The chain couples TRBV12-5 to TRBJ1-1, with 7 bases identical to TRBD1. The trim removed 1 base at V and 4 bases at J, leaving 3 bases unmatched. Looked up from germline, CDR1 is LGHNT and CDR2 is FRNRAP. CDR3 length equals 14 residues. The DNA for the CDR3 is TGTGCTAGTGGTTTGGGGCAGGGGGGCACTGAAGCTTTCTTT. Protein sequence: CASGLGQGGTEAFF.

This chain links TRBV30 with TRBJ1-2; 10 positions agree with TRBD1. Looked up from germline, CDR1 is GTSNPN and CDR2 is SVGIG (reference sequence). Trimming removed 4 bases from V and 4 bases from J; junction bases left unmatched: 9. The CDR3 is 15 amino acids. The DNA of the CDR3 is TGTGCCTGGACCTCGCCGGGACAGGGGCTCTATGGCTACACCTTC. Its protein is CAWTSPGQGLYGYTF.

In its sample, this clone was seen once. CDR3: CASSFPGGTGLVDGYTF. CDR3 sequence (DNA): TGTGCCAGCAGCTTCCCCGGGGGGACGGGGCTAGTAGATGGCTACACCTTC. The gene calls are TRBV7-2 and TRBJ1-2, with D possibly matching TRBD1 (5 bases). Deletions cut 3 bases from V and 6 bases from J, with 23 bases between. The CDR3 sequence is 17 residues long. Germline lookup yields CDR1 SGHTA and CDR2 FQGNSA.

This chain uses TRBV30 with TRBJ1-2; D may be TRBD1 (6 bases). The V end lost 3 bases, the J end lost 7 bases, and 12 bases lay between the germline ends. From germline, CDR1 is GTSNPN and CDR2 SVGIG (reference sequence). The CDR3 has 12 amino acids. The CDR3 region has the DNA TGTGCCTGGAGCCTGGGACACGGTGGCTACACCTTC. Translated, it gives CAWSLGHGGYTF.

The chain joins TRBV19 to TRBJ1-4, with TRBD1 identical over 8 bases. The germline gives CDR1 LNHDA, CDR2 SQIVND (reference sequence). The CDR3 is 15 residues long. With V trimmed by 3 bases and J by 14 bases, 14 bases remained unmatched. The CDR3 DNA is TGTGCCAGTAGTATGGAGGGGGACAGGTCGTTGTCTCTGTTTTTT. This gives the protein CASSMEGDRSLSLFF. Variable domain in full (rest from reference TRBV19 and TRBJ1-4): DGGITQSPKYLFRKEGQNVTLSCEQNLNHDAMYWYRQDPGQGLRLIYYSQIVNDFQKGDIAEGYSVSREKKESFPLTVTSAQKNPTAFYLCASSMEGDRSLSLFFGSGTQLSVL.

V usage is TRBV7-9 and J usage is TRBJ1-1, with TRBD1 identical over 7 bases. Germline V gene data show CDR1 as SEHNR and CDR2 as FQNEAQ (reference sequence). This CDR3 spans 15 amino acids. The J segment lost 3 bases and the V segment lost 4 bases, leaving 8 bases of the junction unmatched. CDR3 in DNA: TGTGCCAGCAGCTCGACGACAGGGCGGTACACTGAAGCTTTCTTT. Residues: CASSSTTGRYTEAFF. Looking up the rest from reference TRBV7-9 and TRBJ1-1 gives the full variable domain: DTGVSQNPRHKITKRGQNVTFRCDPISEHNRLYWYRQTLGQGPEFLTYFQNEAQLEKSRLLSDRFSAERPKGSFSTLEIQRTEQGDSAMYLCASSSTTGRYTEAFFGQGTRLTVV.

The V and J genes are TRBV27 and TRBJ2-7; 8 bases map to TRBD1. V gave up 3 bases and J gave up 0 bases; unmatched junction bases: 4. This CDR3 spans 15 amino acids. CDR1 and CDR2 (germline): MNHEY, SMNVEV (reference sequence). The CDR3 coding sequence is TGTGCCAGCAGTTTCGGTACAGGGGGCTCCTACGAGCAGTACTTC. Protein product: CASSFGTGGSYEQYF.

The chain has TRBV6-5 and TRBJ1-1; D possibly corresponds to TRBD1 (5 bases). The V and J ends lost 6 bases and 0 bases respectively, with 14 bases between them. The CDR3 runs to 15 residues. In germline, CDR1 is MNHEY, CDR2 SVGAGI. The CDR3 is CASSLRGSMNTEAFF. The CDR3 coding sequence is TGTGCCAGCAGCCTAAGGGGCTCCATGAACACTGAAGCTTTCTTT.

V is TRBV27 and J is TRBJ2-1; TRBD1 is a possible D gene (5 bases). The V end lost 6 bases, the J end lost 6 bases, and 9 bases lay between the germline ends. Germline V gives CDR1 MNHEY, CDR2 SMNVEV (reference sequence). This CDR3 region has 12 residues. The CDR3 loop reads CASREQANEQFF. The CDR3 DNA reads TGTGCCAGCAGAGAACAGGCCAATGAGCAGTTCTTC.

The chain links TRBV5-6 to TRBJ2-1; TRBD1 might be the D (6 bases). CDR3 length equals 16 residues. The V end was cut by 0 bases, the J end by 4 bases, with 14 bases between. In germline, CDR1 is SGHDT, CDR2 YYEEEE. The CDR3 bases are TGTGCCAGCAGCTTGGTCGCCGGGACACAGTACAATGAGCAGTTCTTC. Its translation is CASSLVAGTQYNEQFF.

This sequence joins TRBV30 and TRBJ1-3; D not certain. Germline-derived CDR1 and CDR2 are GTSNPN and SVGIG (reference sequence). The length of the CDR3 is 11 residues. Trimming took 0 bases from V and 7 from J, leaving 4 bases between them. CDR3 protein: CAWSVKNTIYF. For the CDR3, the DNA is TGTGCCTGGAGTGTTAAGAACACCATATATTTT. The full variable domain, rest sourced from reference TRBV30 and TRBJ1-3, is SQTIHQWPATLVQPVGSPLSLECTVEGTSNPNLYWYRQAAGRGLQLLFYSVGIGQISSEVPQNLSASRPQDRQFILSSKKLLLSDSGFYLCAWSVKNTIYFGEGSWLTVV.